This T cell receptor (beta chain) was identified during a study of blood T cells in healthy people across ages. Points from the study as a whole: Older age coincided with a roughly linear decline in TCR beta diversity per million T cells.

The CDR3 contains 14 residues. Germline CDR1 and CDR2: SGHDN and FVKESK. Concerning this clonotype: Its antigen is not known.

The use of a sample-barcoded 5' primer and a J-beta primer mix characterized a second PCR of roughly 6 to 12 cycles. One entry per CDR3 protein, called by TCRdb with MiXCR from the 5' RACE reads. The sample holds hundreds of thousands of distinct CDR3 sequences, more than 45% seen once. This TCR derives from a man younger than 45 in good health. Sequencing was done on a sample of blood. The rearrangement links TRBV14 to TRBJ2-7; 7 bases map to TRBD1. The DNA end is more similar to TRBJ2-5, so the J call may be wrong. CDR3 DNA: TGTGCCAGCAGCCCGGGACAGCTTCTCGAGACCCAGTACTTC. This codes for CASSPGQLLETQYF.